This is a list of T cell receptor beta chains from one sample in a study of blood T cell repertoires in COVID-19. TCRdb's table, derived via immunoSEQ multiplex PCR, lists solely in-frame clones and lacks some. The table has about 110,000 clones, 65% to 90% seen once. Sequences were obtained from peripheral blood. Receptors originate from a woman older than 75 with active or convalescent COVID-19. The CDR3 runs from the conserved cysteine through the conserved F or W.

TRBV5-1	TRBJ2-1	CASRPLAGGYNEQFF
TRBV2	TRBJ1-4	CASRQGKDEKLFF
TRBV20-1	TRBJ1-5	CSASAGQPYQPQHF
TRBV4-1	TRBJ2-3	CASSQAGGARGRTSTDTQYF
TRBV20-1	TRBJ2-7	CSARSGHEQYF
TRBV5-1	TRBJ2-3	CASSLANQGSDTQYF
TRBV15	TRBJ1-5	CATSREYRVNQPQHF
TRBV7-9	TRBJ2-7	CASSLGRGDYEQYF
TRBV11-1	TRBJ2-5	CASSLNQGASEETQYF
TRBV4-2	TRBJ1-1	CASSRRAEGTTEAFF
TRBV5-4	TRBJ2-1	CASSTPEGQGSIGEQFF
TRBV4-1	TRBJ1-2	CASSQARGQGYYGYTF
TRBV12-1	TRBJ1-2	CASSFGGDSMDYGYTF
TRBV7-9	TRBJ2-3	CASRQGPDTQYF
TRBV18	TRBJ1-4	CASSVTGATNEKLFF
TRBV6-6	TRBJ2-5	CASSYRSGIKVETQYF
TRBV2	TRBJ1-4	CASSRRQAANEKLFF
TRBV18	TRBJ2-2	CASSPPVERQPLGLFF
TRBV19	TRBJ2-2	CASSTLVGGLAGRSGELFF
TRBV7-3	TRBJ2-3	CASSRGMADTQYF
TRBV9	TRBJ2-1	CASSVRAGASNEQFF
TRBV10-1	TRBJ1-2	CAWSRGRGGYTF
TRBV27	TRBJ1-2	CASSLTTKVGYGYTF
TRBV7-3	TRBJ2-5	CASSLTLASQETQYF
TRBV7-9	TRBJ2-2	CARTGGPSNTGELFF
TRBV3-1/TRBV3-2	TRBJ2-7	CASSQNVIPGVHSYEQYF
TRBV7-3	TRBJ2-3	CASSSGLAGEGTQYF
TRBV7-3	TRBJ2-2	CASSPGVDSGELFF
TRBV5-1	TRBJ2-7	CASSPPGQSYEQYF
TRBV2	TRBJ2-3	CASSETGTGYTTDTQYF
TRBV7-2	TRBJ1-5	CASSLVGQGNQPQHF
TRBV19	TRBJ2-1	CASSTLTGGISYNEQFF
TRBV7-3	TRBJ2-4	CASSYLSGSPRYF
TRBV28	TRBJ1-2	CARRFPGRGGGYTF
TRBV5-1	TRBJ2-7	CASSLVPGLIYEQYF
TRBV9	TRBJ1-2	CASSTRTGNNYGYTF
TRBV7-8	TRBJ1-5	CASGTASNQPQHF
TRBV27	TRBJ2-1	CASSPRLAGETEQFF
TRBV6-6	TRBJ1-4	CASRNRGGSNEKLFF
TRBV3-1/TRBV3-2	TRBJ2-5	CASSQDLTSDQETQYF
TRBV28	TRBJ2-6	CASRPGQVEFGANVLTF
TRBV9	TRBJ2-3	CASSVSGPSTDTQYF
TRBV7-8	TRBJ2-5	CASSLITGDETQYF
TRBV5-1	TRBJ1-5	CASSLSGNQPQHF
TRBV29-1	TRBJ1-2	CSVEGQGRNYGYTF
TRBV9	TRBJ1-4	CASSVGSGGEKLFF
TRBV12-3/TRBV12-4	TRBJ1-6	CASRRTDNSPLHF
TRBV19	TRBJ1-2	CASSPTGGNGYTF
TRBV7-3	TRBJ2-1	CASSSGGTSGSSEQFF
TRBV3-1/TRBV3-2	TRBJ1-4	CASSQDSTGDDEKLFF
TRBV7-3	TRBJ2-4	CASSLPGGIQYF
TRBV15	TRBJ2-3	CATSDSTDTQYF
TRBV10-1	TRBJ2-5	CASAGREQTQYF
TRBV7-6	TRBJ2-3	CASRKRTGGSTDTQYF
TRBV27	TRBJ2-2	CASSALWRTGELFF
TRBV5-4	TRBJ2-2	CASSFGIAGGLDNTGELFF
TRBV30	TRBJ2-1	CAWSLGSYNEQFF